The T cell receptor (beta chain) under discussion was sequenced for a study of T-cell memory formation after mild COVID-19. A single record per CDR3 protein comes from TCRdb applying MiXCR to the 5' RACE reads. The profile shows more than 450,000 distinct CDR3 sequences, roughly 18% of them singletons. The CDR3 extends over 15 amino acids. Trimming took off 3 bases at V and 2 bases at J, with 13 bases between the two ends. This clonotype has just a few counts. The antigen remains undetermined. Study conclusions and caveats: The study found balanced CD4/CD8 in clones contracting day 15 to 85 and a CD4+ lean in later expanders.

The V gene is TRBV12-3 or TRBV12-4, the J gene TRBJ2-5; the D gene is possibly TRBD1 (6 bases). The origin of this receptor is an adult woman who had mild COVID-19 (a few samples of this study predate the infection). Cell type and time point are not known. What was sequenced was PBMCs or a T cell subset sorted from them (not recorded which). The CDR3, as DNA: TGTGCCAGCAGTTTCGGCAGGGGATTACAAGAGACCCAGTACTTC. This codes for CASSFGRGLQETQYF.